This T cell receptor (beta chain) was recorded in a study of T cells in Graves' hyperthyroidism and ophthalmopathy. This CDR3 is 15 amino acids long. The germline V gene encodes CDR1 SEHNR and CDR2 FQNEAQ (reference sequence). Between the trimmed V and J ends, which lost 5 bases and 5 bases, there was a span of 18 bases. This clonotype was picked up many times. RNA transcripts were the template for amplifying TCR beta CDR3 regions. RT-PCR in the first round (using the HTBI primer set) targeted the TCR CDR3. TCRdb independently ran MiXCR on the multiplex PCR reads; one entry per CDR3 protein. Of 750,000 to 900,000 distinct CDR3 sequences in the sample, 35% to 45% were seen once.

The sequence was collected from a man between 18 and 29 years old with Graves' hyperthyroidism. The chain links TRBV7-9 to TRBJ1-1; D gene ambiguous. Sequenced: blood. CDR3: CASSHITGRWTEAFF. In nucleotides, the CDR3 is TGTGCCAGCAGCCATATTACCGGGCGGTGGACTGAAGCTTTCTTT.